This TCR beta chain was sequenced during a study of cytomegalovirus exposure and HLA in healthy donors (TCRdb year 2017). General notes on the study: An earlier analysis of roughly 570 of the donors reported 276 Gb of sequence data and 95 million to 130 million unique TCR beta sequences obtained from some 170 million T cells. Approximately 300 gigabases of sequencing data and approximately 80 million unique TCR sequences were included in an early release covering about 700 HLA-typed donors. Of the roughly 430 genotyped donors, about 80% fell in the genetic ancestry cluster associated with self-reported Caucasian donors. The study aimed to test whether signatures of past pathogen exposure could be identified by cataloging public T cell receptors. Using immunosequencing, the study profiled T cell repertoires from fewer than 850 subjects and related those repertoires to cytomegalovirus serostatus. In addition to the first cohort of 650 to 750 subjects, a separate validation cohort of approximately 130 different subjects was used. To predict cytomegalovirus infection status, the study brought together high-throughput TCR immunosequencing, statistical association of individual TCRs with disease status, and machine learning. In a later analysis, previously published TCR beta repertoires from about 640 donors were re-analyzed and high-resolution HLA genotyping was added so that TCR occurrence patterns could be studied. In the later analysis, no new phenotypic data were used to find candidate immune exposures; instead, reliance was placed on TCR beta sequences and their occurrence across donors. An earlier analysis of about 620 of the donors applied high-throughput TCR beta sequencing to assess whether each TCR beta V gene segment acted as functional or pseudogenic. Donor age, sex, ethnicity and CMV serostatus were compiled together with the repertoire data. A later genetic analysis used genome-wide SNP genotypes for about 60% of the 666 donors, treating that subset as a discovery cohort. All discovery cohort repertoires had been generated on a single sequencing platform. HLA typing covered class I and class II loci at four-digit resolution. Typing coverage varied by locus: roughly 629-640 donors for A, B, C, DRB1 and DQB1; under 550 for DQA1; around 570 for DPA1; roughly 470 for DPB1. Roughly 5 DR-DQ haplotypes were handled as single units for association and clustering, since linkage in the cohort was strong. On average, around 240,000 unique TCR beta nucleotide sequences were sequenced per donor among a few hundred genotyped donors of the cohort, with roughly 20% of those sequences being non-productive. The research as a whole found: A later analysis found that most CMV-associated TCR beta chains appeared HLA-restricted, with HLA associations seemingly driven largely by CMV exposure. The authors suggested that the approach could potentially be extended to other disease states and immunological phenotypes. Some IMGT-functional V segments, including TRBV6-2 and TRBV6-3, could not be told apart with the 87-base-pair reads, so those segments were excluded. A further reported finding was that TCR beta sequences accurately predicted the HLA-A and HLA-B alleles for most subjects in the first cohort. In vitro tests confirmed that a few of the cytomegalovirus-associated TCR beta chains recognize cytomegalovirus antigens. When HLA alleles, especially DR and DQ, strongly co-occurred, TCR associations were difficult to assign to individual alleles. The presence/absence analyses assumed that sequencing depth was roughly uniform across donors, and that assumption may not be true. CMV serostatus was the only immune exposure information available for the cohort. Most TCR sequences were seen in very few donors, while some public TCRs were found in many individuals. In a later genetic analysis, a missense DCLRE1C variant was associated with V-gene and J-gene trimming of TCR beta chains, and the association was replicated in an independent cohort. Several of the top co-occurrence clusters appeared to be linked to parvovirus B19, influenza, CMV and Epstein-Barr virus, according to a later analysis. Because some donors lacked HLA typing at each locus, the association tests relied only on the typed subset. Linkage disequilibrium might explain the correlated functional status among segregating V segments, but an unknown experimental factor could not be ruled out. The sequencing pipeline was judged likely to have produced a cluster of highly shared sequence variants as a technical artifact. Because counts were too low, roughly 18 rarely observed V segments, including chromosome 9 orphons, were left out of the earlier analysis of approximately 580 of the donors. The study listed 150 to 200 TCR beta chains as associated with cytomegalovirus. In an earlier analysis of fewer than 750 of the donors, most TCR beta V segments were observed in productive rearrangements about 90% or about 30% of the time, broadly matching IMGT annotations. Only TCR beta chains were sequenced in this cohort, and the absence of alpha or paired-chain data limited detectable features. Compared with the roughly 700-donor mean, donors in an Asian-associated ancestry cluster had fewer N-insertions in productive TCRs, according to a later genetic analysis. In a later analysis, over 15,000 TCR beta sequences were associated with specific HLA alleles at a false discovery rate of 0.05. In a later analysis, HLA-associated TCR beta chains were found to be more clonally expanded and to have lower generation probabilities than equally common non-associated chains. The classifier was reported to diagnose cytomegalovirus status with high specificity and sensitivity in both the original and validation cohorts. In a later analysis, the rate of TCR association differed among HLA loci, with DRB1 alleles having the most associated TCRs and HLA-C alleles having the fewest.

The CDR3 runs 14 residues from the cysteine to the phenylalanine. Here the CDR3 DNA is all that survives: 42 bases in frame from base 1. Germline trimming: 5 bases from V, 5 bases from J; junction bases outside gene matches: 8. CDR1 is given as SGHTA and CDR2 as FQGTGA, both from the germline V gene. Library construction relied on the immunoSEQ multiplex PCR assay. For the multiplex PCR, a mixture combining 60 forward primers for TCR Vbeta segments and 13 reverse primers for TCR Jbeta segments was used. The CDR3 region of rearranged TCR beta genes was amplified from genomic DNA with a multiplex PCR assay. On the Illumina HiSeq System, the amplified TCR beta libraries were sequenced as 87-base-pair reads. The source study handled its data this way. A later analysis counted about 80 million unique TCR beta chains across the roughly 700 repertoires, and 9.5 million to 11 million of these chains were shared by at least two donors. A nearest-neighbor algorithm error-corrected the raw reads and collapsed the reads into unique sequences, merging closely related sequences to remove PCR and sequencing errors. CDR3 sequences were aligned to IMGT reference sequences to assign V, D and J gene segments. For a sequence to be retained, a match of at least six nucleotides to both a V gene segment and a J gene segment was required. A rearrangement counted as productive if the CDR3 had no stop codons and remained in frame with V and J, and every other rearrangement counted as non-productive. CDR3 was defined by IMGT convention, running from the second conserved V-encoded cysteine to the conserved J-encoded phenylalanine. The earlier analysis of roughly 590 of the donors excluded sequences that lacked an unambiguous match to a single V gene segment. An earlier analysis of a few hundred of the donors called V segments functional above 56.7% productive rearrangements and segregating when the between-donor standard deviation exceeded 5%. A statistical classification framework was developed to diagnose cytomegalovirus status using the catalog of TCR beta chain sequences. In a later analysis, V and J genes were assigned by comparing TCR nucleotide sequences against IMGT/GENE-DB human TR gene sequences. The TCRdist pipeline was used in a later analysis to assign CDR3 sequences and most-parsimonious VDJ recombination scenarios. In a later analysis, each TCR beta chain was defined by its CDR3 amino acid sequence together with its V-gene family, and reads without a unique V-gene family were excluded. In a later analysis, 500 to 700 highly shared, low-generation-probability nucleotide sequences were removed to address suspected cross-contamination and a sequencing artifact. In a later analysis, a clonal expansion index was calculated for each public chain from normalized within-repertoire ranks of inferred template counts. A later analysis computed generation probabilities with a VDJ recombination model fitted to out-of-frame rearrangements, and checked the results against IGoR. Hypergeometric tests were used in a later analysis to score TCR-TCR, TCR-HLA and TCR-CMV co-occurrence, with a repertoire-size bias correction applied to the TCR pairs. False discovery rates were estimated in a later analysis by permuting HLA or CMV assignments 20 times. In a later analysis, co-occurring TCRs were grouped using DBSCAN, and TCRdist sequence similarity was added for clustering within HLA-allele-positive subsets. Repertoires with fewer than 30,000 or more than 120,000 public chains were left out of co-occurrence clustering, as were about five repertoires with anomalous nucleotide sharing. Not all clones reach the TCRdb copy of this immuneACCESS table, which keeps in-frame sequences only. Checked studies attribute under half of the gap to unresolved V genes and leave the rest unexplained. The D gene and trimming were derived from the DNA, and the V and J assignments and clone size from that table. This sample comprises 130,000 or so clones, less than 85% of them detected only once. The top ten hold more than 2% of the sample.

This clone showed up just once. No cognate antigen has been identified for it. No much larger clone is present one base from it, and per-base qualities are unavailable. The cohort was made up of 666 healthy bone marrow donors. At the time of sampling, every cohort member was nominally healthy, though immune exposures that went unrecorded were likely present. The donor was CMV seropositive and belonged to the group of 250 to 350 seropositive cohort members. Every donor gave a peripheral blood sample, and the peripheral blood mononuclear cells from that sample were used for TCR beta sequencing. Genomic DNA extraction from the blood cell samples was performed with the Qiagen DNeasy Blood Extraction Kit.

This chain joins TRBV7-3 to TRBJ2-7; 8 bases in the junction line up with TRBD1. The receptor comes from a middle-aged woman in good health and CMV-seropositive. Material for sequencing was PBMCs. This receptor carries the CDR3 CASSPTGGLDEQYF. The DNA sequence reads TGTGCCAGCAGCCCAACAGGGGGTCTCGACGAGCAGTACTTC.